These 27 T cell receptor beta chains originate from one sample sequenced in a study of OX40 agonist ivuxolimab in advanced cancers. Sequencing used immunoSEQ multiplex PCR; TCRdb keeps in-frame clones, though not all of them. Found here are over 55,000 clones, about 82% of them singletons; the top ten hold around 2%. The material sequenced was CD4+ or CD8+ T cells sorted from blood, taken in a trial of the OX40 agonist ivuxolimab. The receptors shown here come from an adult with an advanced solid tumor such as melanoma, head and neck, liver or kidney cancer.

The CDR3 DNA follows: TGCGCCAGCAGCAAGGACCCCAGCTCCTACGAGCAGTACTTC. Amino acids: CASSKDPSSYEQYF. The rearrangement uses TRBV5-1 and TRBJ2-7; D is uncertain. This CDR3 is 14 amino acids long. Germline CDR1 SGHRS, CDR2 YFSETQ. The V end lost 4 bases, the J end lost 0 bases, and 11 bases lay between the germline ends. Full variable domain (rest looked up from reference TRBV5-1 and TRBJ2-7): KAGVTQTPRYLIKTRGQQVTLSCSPISGHRSVSWYQQTPGQGLQFLFEYFSETQRNKGNFPGRFSGRQFSNSRSEMNVSTLELGDSALYLCASSKDPSSYEQYFGPGTRLTVT.

DNA of the CDR3: TGCGCCAGCAGCTTGGGGTTGGCCTACAATGAGCAGTTCTTC. Encoded protein: CASSLGLAYNEQFF. The chain links TRBV5-1 to TRBJ2-1; D gene uncertain. V was cut by 0 bases and J by 2 bases, with 6 bases left in between. There are 14 residues in the CDR3. Germline values: CDR1 SGHRS, CDR2 YFSETQ.

This chain links TRBV7-2 with TRBJ2-1; 10 bases line up with TRBD1. With V trimmed by 1 base and J by 1 base, 4 bases remained unmatched. Germline lookup yields CDR1 SGHTA and CDR2 FQGNSA. The CDR3 has 17 residues. The CDR3 reads CASSLGPGQGSYNEQFF. CDR3 DNA: TGTGCCAGCAGCTTAGGACCGGGACAGGGGTCCTACAATGAGCAGTTCTTC.

This chain links TRBV2 with TRBJ2-3; D is possibly TRBD1 (5 bases). V was shortened by 3 bases and J by 6 bases, with 10 bases between the two germline ends. The CDR3 consists of 13 residues. CDR1 is SNHLY, CDR2 FYNNEI, per germline. The CDR3 loop is CASSDYKGDTQYF. The CDR3 nucleotides are TGTGCCAGCAGTGATTATAAGGGGGATACGCAGTATTTT.

This clone was observed a handful of times. This chain uses TRBV29-1 with TRBJ2-7; possible D gene TRBD2, 6 bases. CDR1 and CDR2 (germline): SQVTM, ANQGSEA. Trimming took off 0 bases at V and 3 bases at J, with 21 bases between the two ends. The CDR3 contains 17 residues. The CDR3 DNA reads as TGCAGCGTTGAAGACCATAAGGGGCTAGCGCGACACTACGAGCAGTACGTC. Residues: CSVEDHKGLARHYEQYV.

This rearrangement joins TRBV10-1 to TRBJ1-1; D not resolved. Trimming removed 3 bases at V and 0 bases at J, with 5 bases between. The germline V gene has CDR1 WNHNN and CDR2 SYGVQD (reference sequence). This CDR3 contains 13 residues. The CDR3 coding sequence is TGCGCCAGCAGTGACACGATGAACACTGAAGCTTTCTTT. Translated: CASSDTMNTEAFF.

This clone was recorded once. V usage is TRBV6-4 and J usage is TRBJ2-1, with 7 bases lining up with TRBD2. The germline CDR1 and CDR2 sequences are MRHNA and SNTAGT. With 4 bases clipped from V and 13 bases from J, the junction kept 10 bases outside the gene matches. CDR3 length equals 13 residues. Here the CDR3 DNA reads TGTGCCAGCAGTGTTCGGGGAGCGGGAAGACAGTTCTTC. It translates to CASSVRGAGRQFF.

This chain links TRBV5-4 with TRBJ2-5, with 10 bases identical to TRBD1. The germline V gene encodes CDR1 SGHNT and CDR2 YYREEE (reference sequence). The CDR3 totals 16 residues. V shed 3 bases and J 3 bases; nucleotides not matched to a gene: 8. CDR3 DNA sequence: TGTGCCAGCAGCTACATCACCGGGACAGGGGAAGAGACCCAGTACTTC. Amino acids: CASSYITGTGEETQYF.

The count of this clone is one. The DNA of the CDR3 is TGTGCCAGCAGCTTCGGACTAGCCACAGATACGCAGTATTTT. Its translation is CASSFGLATDTQYF. This chain uses TRBV7-2 with TRBJ2-3; 8 positions match TRBD2. Germline V gene data show CDR1 as SGHTA and CDR2 as FQGNSA. J was trimmed by 2 bases and V by 3 bases; bases with no gene match: 1. The CDR3 contains 14 residues.

The chain employs TRBV9 and TRBJ1-2; the D gene is possibly TRBD1 (6 bases). Per the germline V gene, CDR1 is SGDLS and CDR2 is YYNGEE. Trimming stripped 3 bases from V and 6 bases from J, with 18 bases between. There are 15 residues in the CDR3. The CDR3 DNA follows: TGTGCCAGCAGCGCCCCTTATAGGACAGCGAATGGCTACACCTTC. It is translated as CASSAPYRTANGYTF. The full variable domain, with the rest looked up from reference TRBV9 and TRBJ1-2, is DSGVTQTPKHLITATGQRVTLRCSPRSGDLSVYWYQQSLDQGLQFLIQYYNGEERAKGNILERFSAQQFPDLHSELNLSSLELGDSALYFCASSAPYRTANGYTFGSGTRLTVV.

The rearrangement uses TRBV5-1 and TRBJ2-1; 8 positions agree with TRBD2. The V segment lost 4 bases and the J segment 1 base; nucleotides outside the gene matches: 7. There are 16 residues in the CDR3. Germline V gives CDR1 SGHRS, CDR2 YFSETQ. The CDR3 DNA reads as TGCGCCAGCAGCGCGGCCGGGACTAGATCCTACAATGAGCAGTTCTTC. The encoded protein is CASSAAGTRSYNEQFF.

The J gene is TRBJ2-1, the V gene TRBV7-8; perhaps TRBD2 as D (5 bases). The CDR3 contains 15 residues. Trimming left V 1 base short and J 5 bases short, with 12 bases between. Germline V gene data show CDR1 as SGHVS and CDR2 as FQNEAQ. In nucleotides, the CDR3 is TGTGCCAGCAGCTTAGGGCTAGCCCCCAACAATGAGCAGTTCTTC. Translation: CASSLGLAPNNEQFF.

CDR3: CASSLGQYHALSDTQYF. The CDR3 DNA reads as TGCGCCAGCAGCTTGGGGCAGTATCATGCCCTAAGCGATACGCAGTATTTT. The genes are TRBV5-1 and TRBJ2-3, with D uncertain. The CDR3 has 17 residues. Trimming stripped 0 bases from V and 6 bases from J, with 20 bases between. In germline, CDR1 is SGHRS, CDR2 YFSETQ.

The chain employs TRBV19 and TRBJ1-1, with unresolved D. From germline, CDR1 is LNHDA and CDR2 SQIVND (reference sequence). This CDR3 has 13 amino acids. V was clipped by 7 bases and J by 0 bases, with 9 bases between them. The DNA for the CDR3 is TGTGCCAGTAAGGAACCGATGAACACTGAAGCTTTCTTT. Translated: CASKEPMNTEAFF.

The rearrangement uses TRBV15 and TRBJ2-1; D remains ambiguous. V lost 3 bases and J lost 9, with 15 bases in between. CDR1 is LNHNV and CDR2 is YYDKDF in the germline V gene (reference sequence). The CDR3 has 14 residues. The CDR3 coding sequence is TGTGCCACCAGCAGCCTGGACCAGCAAGTTGAGCAGTTCTTC. This gives the protein CATSSLDQQVEQFF.

CDR3 loop: CASSERGSYGYTF. The CDR3 DNA reads TGTGCCAGTAGTGAGAGGGGAAGCTATGGCTACACCTTC. This chain links TRBV19 with TRBJ1-2, with D tentatively TRBD1 (5 bases). V lost 5 bases and J 4 bases, leaving 11 bases between the germline ends. Germline CDR1 is LNHDA and CDR2 is SQIVND (reference sequence). This CDR3 spans 13 amino acids. The entire variable domain, with the rest obtained from reference TRBV19 and TRBJ1-2, is as follows: DGGITQSPKYLFRKEGQNVTLSCEQNLNHDAMYWYRQDPGQGLRLIYYSQIVNDFQKGDIAEGYSVSREKKESFPLTVTSAQKNPTAFYLCASSERGSYGYTFGSGTRLTVV.

The chain couples TRBV2 to TRBJ2-7; TRBD1 matches at 9 bases. V shed 5 bases and J 7 bases; nucleotides not matched to a gene: 3. The CDR3 has 12 amino acids. Germline lookup yields CDR1 SNHLY and CDR2 FYNNEI. The CDR3 DNA sequence: TGTGCCAGCAGTCTGACAGGGGGGGAGCAGTACTTC. Protein product: CASSLTGGEQYF.

The rearrangement uses TRBV18 and TRBJ2-7; 15 bases line up with TRBD2. This CDR3 has 17 residues. Germline CDR1 KGHSH, CDR2 LQKENI. With 2 bases clipped from V and 3 bases from J, the junction kept 5 bases outside the gene matches. The CDR3 DNA reads TGTGCCAGCTCACCAGGGACTAGCGGGAGGTGGAACTACGAGCAGTACTTC. Translating gives CASSPGTSGRWNYEQYF.

The rearrangement links TRBV18 to TRBJ2-3, with 12 bases fitting TRBD1. The V gene end was trimmed by 3 bases and the J gene end by 4 bases; junction bases not matched to a gene: 5. CDR1 is KGHSH and CDR2 is LQKENI in the germline V gene. The CDR3 runs to 16 residues. The CDR3 is CASSPLGQGASDTQYF. CDR3 nucleotide sequence: TGTGCCAGCTCACCCCTGGGACAGGGGGCATCAGATACGCAGTATTTT.

This rearrangement joins TRBV2 to TRBJ1-5, with a possible D match to TRBD1 (6 bases). V was trimmed by 3 bases and J by 5 bases, leaving 14 bases between them. From germline, CDR1 is SNHLY and CDR2 FYNNEI. This CDR3 comprises 15 residues. The CDR3 here is CASSDITGWDQPQHF. CDR3 sequence (DNA): TGTGCCAGCAGTGATATTACAGGGTGGGATCAGCCCCAGCATTTT. Combining the CDR3 with reference TRBV2 and TRBJ1-5 gives the whole variable domain EPEVTQTPSHQVTQMGQEVILRCVPISNHLYFYWYRQILGQKVEFLVSFYNNEISEKSEIFDDQFSVERPDGSNFTLKIRSTKLEDSAMYFCASSDITGWDQPQHFGDGTRLSIL.

The chain carries TRBV11-2 and TRBJ2-1; 9 nucleotides line up with TRBD1. The CDR3 is made up of 17 amino acids. Germline lookup yields CDR1 SGHAT and CDR2 FQNNGV. The ends lost 3 bases at V and 8 bases at J; junction bases unmatched: 14. In nucleotides, the CDR3 is TGTGCCAGCAGCTTGATCCCCCTGGAGACAGGGGGTCATGAGCAGTTCTTC. Translated, it gives CASSLIPLETGGHEQFF.

This sequence joins TRBV6-5 and TRBJ1-1; 8 bases line up with TRBD1. V trimming: 0 bases; J trimming: 14 bases; junction bases outside the gene matches: 11. Germline values: CDR1 MNHEY, CDR2 SVGAGI. The CDR3 sequence is 14 residues long. This CDR3 is CASSYSRQGQKRFF. The CDR3 nucleotides are TGTGCCAGCAGTTACTCGAGACAGGGGCAGAAGAGATTCTTT.

The chain joins TRBV15 to TRBJ1-4; a weak D match, TRBD1 (5 bases). CDR1 and CDR2 (germline): LNHNV, YYDKDF (reference sequence). V dropped 3 bases and J dropped 2 bases, with 19 bases sitting between them. The CDR3 has 18 amino acids. This chain's CDR3 is CATSSLPLRGDTNEKLFF. For the CDR3, the DNA is TGTGCCACCAGCAGCCTCCCCTTGCGGGGGGACACTAATGAAAAACTGTTTTTT.

The CDR3 sequence is CASRKPGQQSTDTQYF. The CDR3 region has the DNA TGTGCCAGCCGCAAGCCGGGACAGCAGAGCACAGATACGCAGTATTTT. The chain is built from TRBV27 and TRBJ2-3, with 7 bases that match TRBD1. Germline V CDR1 and CDR2: MNHEY, SMNVEV (reference sequence). The CDR3 totals 16 residues. V was clipped by 8 bases and J by 0 bases; unmatched bases: 11.

The rearrangement links TRBV9 to TRBJ2-5; no firm D call. This CDR3 comprises 14 residues. CDR1 is SGDLS, CDR2 YYNGEE, per germline. The V and J ends lost 1 base and 2 bases respectively, with 9 bases between them. CDR3 region: CASSVNSLQETQYF. The DNA of the CDR3 is TGTGCCAGCAGCGTAAACAGCCTACAAGAGACCCAGTACTTC.

Regarding this clone: The junction and the germline gene differ at one end; a read error may be behind it. The V gene is TRBV5-1, the J gene TRBJ1-2; D is unresolved. This CDR3 spans 17 amino acids. The V gene's germline CDR1 is SGHRS and CDR2 YFSETQ. The CDR3, as DNA: TGCGCCAGCAGCTTGGCCACTGGATTCGATAGAAACTGTGGCTACACCTTC. It yields the protein CASSLATGFDRNCGYTF.

The rearrangement uses TRBV5-6 and TRBJ1-1; tentative D call: TRBD1 (6 bases). V lost 1 base to trimming and J lost 4 bases, with 11 bases between them. In germline, CDR1 is SGHDT, CDR2 YYEEEE. The CDR3 sequence is 14 residues long. The CDR3 spells CASSLQGWATEAFF. The CDR3 DNA follows: TGTGCCAGCAGCTTGCAGGGGTGGGCCACTGAAGCTTTCTTT.